The 13 T cell receptor beta chains listed next were all sequenced from one sample in a study of shared T cell receptors in the human thymus. Profiling relied on immunoSEQ multiplex PCR, and the TCRdb table lists in-frame clones only, not all of them. The sample consists of over 65,000 clones, over 90% of them appearing once. Sequenced input: thymocytes. These receptor sequences come from a human donor.

The J gene is TRBJ2-7, the V gene TRBV7-9, with 7 bases matching TRBD2. Germline trimming cut 0 bases from V and 12 bases from J; bases unmatched to any gene: 5. Germline lookup yields CDR1 SEHNR and CDR2 FQNEAQ (reference sequence). The CDR3 consists of 12 residues. CDR3 residues: CASSLAVGGRYF. CDR3 coding DNA: TGTGCCAGCAGCTTAGCGGTGGGAGGGAGGTACTTC. Based on the CDR3 plus reference TRBV7-9 and TRBJ2-7, the full variable domain is DTGVSQNPRHKITKRGQNVTFRCDPISEHNRLYWYRQTLGQGPEFLTYFQNEAQLEKSRLLSDRFSAERPKGSFSTLEIQRTEQGDSAMYLCASSLAVGGRYFGPGTRLTVT.

This clone is a singleton in its sample. The chain employs TRBV7-2 and TRBJ2-5, with 7 bases fitting TRBD2. J gave up 5 bases and V 4 bases, and 16 bases lay outside the gene matches. The CDR3 spans 17 residues. Germline-derived CDR1 and CDR2 are SGHTA and FQGNSA. CDR3 sequence (DNA): TGTGCCAGCAGCTCCAGGTCGGACGGGGGGAAGTATGAGACCCAGTACTTC. It is translated as CASSSRSDGGKYETQYF.

This chain joins TRBV15 and TRBJ1-5, with D uncertain. The CDR3 spans 16 residues. Germline V gene sequence: CDR1 LNHNV, CDR2 YYDKDF (reference sequence). V was pared by 2 bases and J by 1 base, with 12 bases between. The CDR3 spells CATSRRQIESNQPQHF. CDR3 sequence (DNA): TGTGCCACCAGCAGACGGCAGATTGAGAGCAATCAGCCCCAGCATTTT.

The rearrangement uses TRBV5-5 and TRBJ1-1, with D hard to call. The germline V gene encodes CDR1 SGHKS and CDR2 YYEKEE (reference sequence). The V end lost 9 bases, the J end lost 0 bases, and 9 bases lay between the germline ends. The CDR3 runs 12 residues. CDR3 protein: CATQKVNTEAFF. CDR3 in DNA: TGTGCCACCCAAAAAGTGAACACTGAAGCTTTCTTT.

This chain links TRBV5-4 with TRBJ2-7; 8 bases are a match to TRBD1. Germline loops: CDR1 SGHNT, CDR2 YYREEE (reference sequence). Unmatched junction bases numbered 8, after V lost 3 bases and J lost 3 bases. The CDR3 covers 15 residues. Here the CDR3 DNA reads TGTGCCAGCAGCTCCTCCAGGGGGCTGCACTACGAGCAGTACTTC. It translates to CASSSSRGLHYEQYF.

The J gene is TRBJ2-2, the V gene TRBV4-1; D remains ambiguous. The CDR3 is made up of 16 amino acids. Trimming removed 4 bases from V and 0 bases from J, with 12 bases in between. The V gene's germline CDR1 is MGHRA and CDR2 YSYEKL. CDR3 protein: CASSRIWGSNTGELFF. The CDR3 coding sequence is TGCGCCAGCAGCCGAATTTGGGGTTCGAACACCGGGGAGCTGTTTTTT.

CDR3 coding DNA: TGTGCCACCAAAACCTCGGGACTAGCGGGGGGGCGGCAGTTCTTC. This encodes CATKTSGLAGGRQFF. The chain employs TRBV6-4 and TRBJ2-1; TRBD2 matches at 16 bases. Losses at the gene ends were 10 bases for V and 12 bases for J; bases not matched to a gene: 12. Per germline, CDR1 MRHNA and CDR2 SNTAGT. This CDR3 region has 15 residues.

This clone was picked up one time. This chain joins TRBV15 and TRBJ1-5; a possible D gene is TRBD1 (6 bases). CDR3 length: 19 amino acids. Germline V lookup: CDR1 LNHNV, CDR2 YYDKDF (reference sequence). V was shortened by 5 bases and J by 0 bases, with 23 bases between the two germline ends. The CDR3 protein is CATSSDSDSVSLSNQPQHF. The CDR3 DNA is TGTGCCACCAGCTCCGACTCGGACAGCGTAAGCCTTAGCAATCAGCCCCAGCATTTT.

The V call is TRBV7-2, the J call TRBJ2-2; D is perhaps TRBD1 (6 bases). Germline V lookup: CDR1 SGHTA, CDR2 FQGNSA. Trimming shortened V by 4 bases and J by 1 base, and 13 bases separated the two germline ends. This CDR3 has 16 amino acids. This chain's CDR3 is CASSSSNRENTGELFF. The CDR3 nucleotides read TGTGCCAGCAGCTCAAGCAACAGGGAGAACACCGGGGAGCTGTTTTTT.

The chain joins TRBV7-9 to TRBJ2-7; 11 bases match TRBD1. J gave up 13 bases and V 5 bases, and 10 bases lay outside the gene matches. Germline V lookup: CDR1 SEHNR, CDR2 FQNEAQ (reference sequence). The CDR3 length is 13 residues. The CDR3 reads CASSRGTGGINYF. The CDR3 bases are TGTGCCAGCAGCCGAGGGACAGGGGGGATCAATTACTTC.

The chain combines TRBV28 with TRBJ2-2; D ambiguous. The CDR3 spans 14 residues. From germline, CDR1 is MDHEN and CDR2 SYDVKM. V was trimmed by 3 bases and J by 4 bases, leaving 9 bases between them. The CDR3 is CASSLLDGTGELFF. The DNA for the CDR3 is TGTGCCAGCAGTTTGTTGGACGGCACCGGGGAGCTGTTTTTT.

The rearrangement uses TRBV6-4 and TRBJ2-2; D is uncertain. CDR1 is MRHNA and CDR2 is SNTAGT in the germline V gene. The germline V and J ends were trimmed by 3 bases and 3 bases, with 11 bases remaining between them. The CDR3 is 15 amino acids. In nucleotides, the CDR3 is TGTGCCAGCAGTGAGAGGTTCGCAGACACCGGGGAGCTGTTTTTT. It encodes CASSERFADTGELFF.

Regarding this clone: Other DNA sequences in the sample encode the same CDR3. The CDR3 region is CASSLVPYGTDINQPQHF. CDR3 DNA: TGTGCCAGCAGCTTAGTTCCCTACGGGACAGATATCAATCAGCCCCAGCATTTT. The chain has TRBV7-2 and TRBJ1-5, with 7 bases that match TRBD1. V gave up 1 base and J gave up 3 bases; unmatched junction bases: 12. The CDR3 extends over 18 amino acids. Germline CDR1 and CDR2: SGHTA and FQGNSA.